These T cell receptor beta chains were read from a single sample in a study of CXCR3-negative and CXCR3-positive naive CD8 T cells. TCRdb re-called the 5' RACE reads and shows each CDR3 protein once, DNA omitted. This repertoire includes around 140,000 distinct CDR3 sequences. The sample taken for sequencing was naive CXCR3+ CD8+ T cells from blood. The origin of the receptors is a human donor in good health. Some clones in this sample may be carry-over from other donors' samples. CDR3s include the opening cysteine and the closing phenylalanine or tryptophan.

V gene: TRBV28; J gene: TRBJ2-7; CDR3 protein: CASSFPKDRGTYEQYF
V gene: TRBV25-1; J gene: TRBJ2-7; CDR3 protein: CASSEYGEEQYF
V gene: TRBV28; J gene: TRBJ2-5; CDR3 protein: CASSLRGSGETQYF
V gene: TRBV20-1; J gene: TRBJ2-5; CDR3 protein: CSASRGPGVFQETQYF
V gene: TRBV7-9; J gene: TRBJ2-2; CDR3 protein: CASSYTPNTGELFF
V gene: TRBV10-1; J gene: TRBJ2-1; CDR3 protein: CASSSSGNEQFF
V gene: TRBV7-9; J gene: TRBJ2-2; CDR3 protein: CASSPSDPGIGTGELFF
V gene: TRBV28; J gene: TRBJ2-7; CDR3 protein: CASSPPGLENSYEQYF
V gene: TRBV29-1; J gene: TRBJ2-1; CDR3 protein: CSVLGLVIVHNEQFF
V gene: TRBV14; J gene: TRBJ2-1; CDR3 protein: CASSPRLAGAGDEQFF
V gene: TRBV6-5; J gene: TRBJ2-1; CDR3 protein: CASSYRLGSEQFF
V gene: TRBV28; J gene: TRBJ2-7; CDR3 protein: CASSPNLNREQYF
V gene: TRBV20-1; J gene: TRBJ1-2; CDR3 protein: CSARWQGSYGYTF
V gene: TRBV6-2/TRBV6-3; J gene: TRBJ2-5; CDR3 protein: CASSYPGQISQETQYF
V gene: TRBV11-2; J gene: TRBJ2-2; CDR3 protein: CASMGGGELFF
V gene: TRBV27; J gene: TRBJ1-5; CDR3 protein: CASRPGVSNQPQHF
V gene: TRBV6-5; J gene: TRBJ1-5; CDR3 protein: CASRGRAVSNQPQHF
V gene: TRBV7-9; J gene: TRBJ2-1; CDR3 protein: CASSSPSGQGYNEQFF
V gene: TRBV14; J gene: TRBJ2-5; CDR3 protein: CASSQNAQETQYF
V gene: TRBV7-6; J gene: TRBJ1-4; CDR3 protein: CASSEGGRTQFF
V gene: TRBV7-2; J gene: TRBJ1-4; CDR3 protein: CASSGRGTGRNEKLFF
V gene: TRBV9; J gene: TRBJ2-1; CDR3 protein: CASSKGGGSSYNEQFF
V gene: TRBV12-3/TRBV12-4; J gene: TRBJ1-5; CDR3 protein: CAISQGMPYSNQPQHF
V gene: TRBV7-9; J gene: TRBJ2-3; CDR3 protein: CASMYYTDTQYF
V gene: TRBV7-9; J gene: TRBJ2-3; CDR3 protein: CASSIPPGVDTQYF
V gene: TRBV25-1; J gene: TRBJ2-4; CDR3 protein: CASSGPGQGAGNIQYF
V gene: TRBV28; J gene: TRBJ2-2; CDR3 protein: CASRGRTVLNTGELFF
V gene: TRBV7-6; J gene: TRBJ2-7; CDR3 protein: CASAGPRVEEQYF
V gene: TRBV12-5; J gene: TRBJ1-1; CDR3 protein: CASGLSLMNTEAFF
V gene: TRBV6-5; J gene: TRBJ2-7; CDR3 protein: CASSPTRFYEQYF
V gene: TRBV7-3; J gene: TRBJ2-2; CDR3 protein: CASSLIGTGNGELFF
V gene: TRBV9; J gene: TRBJ2-2; CDR3 protein: CASSGGADTGELFF
V gene: TRBV4-1; J gene: TRBJ2-1; CDR3 protein: CASSQVAKGTAINEQFF